This T cell receptor beta chain was identified in a study of T cells in Graves' hyperthyroidism and ophthalmopathy. Points from the study as a whole: Ophthalmopathy, which appeared later, was predicted by the model a median approximately six months before onset.

Amplification targeted TCR beta CDR3 regions from RNA transcripts. Using the HTBI primer set, a first-round RT-PCR was run on the TCR CDR3. MiXCR was run by TCRdb on the multiplex PCR reads, yielding one entry per CDR3 protein. The sample has more than 300,000 distinct CDR3 sequences; about 18% are singletons. The CDR3 has 14 amino acids. The count of this clonotype is one. What it binds is not known. This sequence may be a read error, since a much larger clone differs from it by one base. This receptor was identified in a young man with Graves' ophthalmopathy. Material for sequencing was blood. This chain uses TRBV12-3 or TRBV12-4 with TRBJ2-5; D possibly corresponds to TRBD2 (6 bases). In nucleotides, the CDR3 is TGTGCCAGCAGTTTCGGGACTCCACAAGAGACCCAGCACTTC. Translated: CASSFGTPQETQHF.